This entry is about one T cell receptor (beta chain). The antigen is undetermined. The CDR3 sequence is 15 residues long. The germline V gene has CDR1 SGDLS and CDR2 YYNGEE. After removal of 0 bases from V and 9 bases from J, the junction contained 7 bases not matched to a gene. This sample was taken from a study of cytomegalovirus exposure and HLA in healthy donors. Whole-study results and caveats: V- and J-gene trimming of TCR beta was linked (in a later analysis) to a missense DCLRE1C variant.

This PCR relied on a set of 60 Vbeta primers and 13 Jbeta primers. Generated by immunoSEQ multiplex PCR, the TCRdb table keeps only in-frame clones and is missing some. Seen here are 75,000 to 100,000 clones, 65% to 85% observed once, and the top ten hold 15% to 20%. The material sequenced was PBMCs. This clonotype originated in a woman between 55 and 75 years old in good health and CMV-seropositive. The V call is TRBV9, the J call TRBJ2-2; 8 bases are a match to TRBD2. CDR3 sequence (DNA): TGTGCCAGCAGCGTAGTGGCGGGAGGATACCGGGAGCTGTTTTTT. Its protein product is CASSVVAGGYRELFF.